Below are 21 T cell receptor beta chains sequenced from a single sample in a study of blood T cell repertoires in COVID-19. Sequenced by immunoSEQ multiplex PCR; TCRdb stores in-frame clones only, minus some. In the table there are around 94,000 clones, about 72% of which are singletons. Material for sequencing was peripheral blood. These receptors came from a man between 60 and 75 years old with active or convalescent COVID-19.

This clone was seen a few times. The rearrangement joins TRBV6-2 or TRBV6-3 to TRBJ2-7, with 11 bases matching TRBD2. The CDR3 sequence is 14 residues long. CDR1 MNHEY and CDR2 SVGEGT come from the germline V gene. V was clipped by 6 bases and J by 7 bases; unmatched bases: 8. The CDR3 here is CASSAGLAGGEQYV. The CDR3 coding sequence is TGTGCCAGCAGCGCAGGTCTAGCGGGAGGTGAGCAGTACGTC.

V gene TRBV7-9 combines with J gene TRBJ2-5; TRBD2 aligns across 12 bases. Germline V gives CDR1 SEHNR, CDR2 FQNEAQ (reference sequence). V shed 5 bases, J shed 7 bases, and the junction held 2 bases outside the gene matches. This CDR3 has 13 amino acids. CDR3 in DNA: TGTGCCAGCAGCATGGGACTAGCGGGGACCCAGTACTTC. Translating gives CASSMGLAGTQYF.

The gene calls are TRBV5-1 and TRBJ2-3; TRBD2 matches 12 bases. This CDR3 region has 16 residues. The junction had 9 bases not matched to a gene; V was cut back by 4 bases and J by 6 bases. Germline lookup yields CDR1 SGHRS and CDR2 YFSETQ. The DNA for the CDR3 is TGCGCCAGCAGCCCGGGGACTAGCGGGTGGGCGGATACGCAGTATTTT. Amino acids: CASSPGTSGWADTQYF.

This clone was picked up one time. The chain uses TRBV5-1 and TRBJ2-3; 10 positions match TRBD1. The CDR3 is 15 amino acids. CDR1 is SGHRS, CDR2 YFSETQ, per germline. V lost 3 bases, J lost 5 bases, and 6 bases stayed unmatched. The CDR3 nucleotides are TGCGCCAGCAGCTCCGGACAGGGGGGGAGAGATACGCAGTATTTT. It encodes CASSSGQGGRDTQYF.

V and J are TRBV11-2 and TRBJ1-1, with TRBD1 as a possible D gene (5 bases). Germline CDR1 is SGHAT and CDR2 is FQNNGV. The CDR3 is 13 residues long. The V end lost 5 bases, the J end lost 7 bases, and 14 bases lay between the germline ends. CDR3 sequence reads: CASSHHAGVEAFF. The DNA of the CDR3 is TGTGCCAGCAGCCATCATGCGGGGGTTGAAGCTTTCTTT.

Here the CDR3 reads CASSYHLGTVEAFF. The CDR3 coding sequence is TGTGCCAGCAGTTACCACCTTGGGACAGTGGAAGCTTTCTTT. The V and J genes are TRBV6-5 and TRBJ1-1; TRBD1 matches at 7 bases. Germline CDR1 MNHEY, CDR2 SVGAGI. V lost 2 bases, J lost 8 bases, and 8 bases stayed unmatched. This CDR3 is built from 14 residues.

The sample holds one count of this clone. This sequence joins TRBV9 and TRBJ2-3; TRBD1 might be the D (6 bases). Germline V gives CDR1 SGDLS, CDR2 YYNGEE. There are 14 residues in the CDR3. Trimming left V 2 bases short and J 5 bases short, with 12 bases between. The CDR3 DNA is TGTGCCAGCAGCGTGGACAGTTCGGGAGATACGCAGTATTTT. Protein: CASSVDSSGDTQYF.

The table lists this clone with a count of one. V gene TRBV19 combines with J gene TRBJ2-1; the match to TRBD2 covers 11 bases. The trim removed 0 bases at V and 7 bases at J, leaving 5 bases unmatched. There are 16 residues in the CDR3. Germline V gene sequence: CDR1 LNHDA, CDR2 SQIVND (reference sequence). This CDR3 is CASSIDIAGGKNEQFF. The CDR3 DNA sequence: TGTGCCAGTAGTATAGATATAGCGGGAGGGAAGAATGAGCAGTTCTTC.

This chain uses TRBV12-3 or TRBV12-4 with TRBJ1-1; D possibly corresponds to TRBD1 (6 bases). V dropped 2 bases and J dropped 11 bases, with 15 bases sitting between them. The CDR3 sequence is 13 residues long. Here the CDR3 DNA reads TGTGCCAGCAGTTTAACAGGGCCAGGGGCGGCTTTCTTT. It encodes CASSLTGPGAAFF.

The chain uses TRBV7-2 and TRBJ1-6; TRBD1 agrees at 7 bases. Germline V gives CDR1 SGHTA, CDR2 FQGNSA. The CDR3 runs to 14 residues. V lost 1 base to trimming and J lost 7 bases; unmatched junction nucleotides: 1. CDR3 residues: CASSLGTGNSPLHF. CDR3 DNA sequence: TGTGCCAGCAGCTTAGGGACAGGAAATTCACCCCTCCACTTT. The full variable domain, rest sourced from reference TRBV7-2 and TRBJ1-6, is GAGVSQSPSNKVTEKGKDVELRCDPISGHTALYWYRQSLGQGLEFLIYFQGNSAPDKSGLPSDRFSAERTGGSVSTLTIQRTQQEDSAVYLCASSLGTGNSPLHFGNGTRLTVT.

The rearrangement uses TRBV30 and TRBJ2-3; D ambiguous. The CDR3 extends over 13 amino acids. V gave up 0 bases and J gave up 5 bases, with 9 bases separating them. CDR1 and CDR2 (germline): GTSNPN, SVGIG (reference sequence). CDR3 nucleotide sequence: TGTGCCTGGAGTGTAGTAAGCCTAGATACGCAGTATTTT. As protein: CAWSVVSLDTQYF.

The chain combines TRBV5-1 with TRBJ2-6, with D unresolved. V shed 4 bases and J shed 0 bases, with 5 bases lying between them. From germline, CDR1 is SGHRS and CDR2 YFSETQ. This CDR3 spans 14 amino acids. The CDR3 DNA reads as TGCGCCAGCAGCACCAGCTCTGGGGCCAACGTCCTGACTTTC. This gives the protein CASSTSSGANVLTF.

V is TRBV28 and J is TRBJ1-5, with 7 bases matching TRBD1. Germline CDR1 is MDHEN and CDR2 is SYDVKM. The CDR3 runs to 14 residues. V trimming: 5 bases; J trimming: 4 bases; junction bases outside the gene matches: 5. DNA for the CDR3: TGTGCCAGCAGTATACAGGGGACGAATCAGCCCCAGCATTTT. Translation gives CASSIQGTNQPQHF.

The chain couples TRBV20-1 to TRBJ2-3; 7 bases are shared with TRBD2. Germline V gene data show CDR1 as DFQATT and CDR2 as SNEGSKA (reference sequence). The CDR3 sequence is 13 residues long. J was trimmed by 2 bases and V by 3 bases; bases with no gene match: 2. The CDR3 here is CSASLAATDTQYF. In nucleotides, the CDR3 is TGCAGTGCTAGTCTAGCGGCCACAGATACGCAGTATTTT.

This clone was seen a handful of times. This sequence joins TRBV28 and TRBJ2-3; 8 nucleotides align to TRBD2. V lost 2 bases, J lost 9 bases, and 10 bases stayed unmatched. This CDR3 contains 15 residues. CDR1 MDHEN and CDR2 SYDVKM come from the germline V gene. The CDR3 sequence: CASSLTAGEIMTQYF. The CDR3 nucleotides are TGTGCCAGCAGTTTAACAGCGGGAGAAATAATGACGCAGTATTTT. Combining the CDR3 with reference TRBV28 and TRBJ2-3 gives the whole variable domain DVKVTQSSRYLVKRTGEKVFLECVQDMDHENMFWYRQDPGLGLRLIYFSYDVKMKEKGDIPEGYSVSREKKERFSLILESASTNQTSMYLCASSLTAGEIMTQYFGPGTRLTVL.

This sequence joins TRBV30 and TRBJ1-5; the D is unclear. Germline lookup yields CDR1 GTSNPN and CDR2 SVGIG (reference sequence). Trimming cost V 0 bases and J 5 bases, with 8 bases left between them. The length of the CDR3 is 13 residues. CDR3 DNA: TGTGCCTGGAGTGTACAGAGTTATCAGCCCCAGCATTTT. It translates to CAWSVQSYQPQHF.

This chain connects TRBV28 to TRBJ2-7, with TRBD1 as a possible D gene (6 bases). CDR3 size: 14 residues. V dropped 1 base and J dropped 7 bases, with 14 bases sitting between them. Germline CDR1 is MDHEN and CDR2 is SYDVKM. The CDR3 protein is CASSLSSRGREQYF. As DNA, the CDR3 is TGTGCCAGCAGTTTATCCTCCAGGGGAAGGGAGCAGTACTTC. The full variable domain, with the rest looked up from reference TRBV28 and TRBJ2-7, is DVKVTQSSRYLVKRTGEKVFLECVQDMDHENMFWYRQDPGLGLRLIYFSYDVKMKEKGDIPEGYSVSREKKERFSLILESASTNQTSMYLCASSLSSRGREQYFGPGTRLTVT.

Of note for this clone: A much larger clone is a single base away; this may be a read error. The chain joins TRBV6-5 to TRBJ2-2, with 10 bases identical to TRBD2. CDR3 length: 15 residues. V dropped 6 bases and J dropped 1; count of bases not matched to a gene: 2. Germline-derived CDR1 and CDR2 are MNHEY and SVGAGI. The CDR3 DNA reads TGTGCCAGCAGCTTAGCGGGAGGGAACACCGGGGAGCTGTTTTTT. Amino acid sequence: CASSLAGGNTGELFF.

This clone was detected once. The gene calls are TRBV11-2 and TRBJ1-2, with 7 bases fitting TRBD1. Germline V gene sequence: CDR1 SGHAT, CDR2 FQNNGV. This CDR3 comprises 13 residues. The junction had 6 bases not matched to a gene; V was cut back by 5 bases and J by 6 bases. The DNA of the CDR3 is TGTGCCAGCAGCCTGGGACAGTTCAATGGCTACACCTTC. Encoded protein: CASSLGQFNGYTF. Variable domain in full (rest from reference TRBV11-2 and TRBJ1-2): EAGVAQSPRYKIIEKRQSVAFWCNPISGHATLYWYQQILGQGPKLLIQFQNNGVVDDSQLPKDRFSAERLKGVDSTLKIQPAKLEDSAVYLCASSLGQFNGYTFGSGTRLTVV.

This chain joins TRBV6-5 and TRBJ1-2, with TRBD1 matching over 8 bases. CDR3 size: 15 residues. Per germline, CDR1 MNHEY and CDR2 SVGAGI. J lost 4 bases, V lost 4 bases, and 8 bases had no gene match. CDR3 in amino acids: CASSSDRGGGYGYTF. Written as DNA, the CDR3 is TGTGCCAGCAGTTCCGACAGGGGTGGTGGCTATGGCTACACCTTC.

This clone was found once. The chain carries TRBV7-9 and TRBJ1-1; the D gene is possibly TRBD1 (6 bases). V lost 1 base and J lost 6, with 9 bases in between. In germline, CDR1 is SEHNR, CDR2 FQNEAQ (reference sequence). The CDR3 is 13 amino acids. In DNA, the CDR3 is TGTGCCAGCAGCTTAGAGGGGGAAGCTGAAGCTTTCTTT. It codes for CASSLEGEAEAFF.